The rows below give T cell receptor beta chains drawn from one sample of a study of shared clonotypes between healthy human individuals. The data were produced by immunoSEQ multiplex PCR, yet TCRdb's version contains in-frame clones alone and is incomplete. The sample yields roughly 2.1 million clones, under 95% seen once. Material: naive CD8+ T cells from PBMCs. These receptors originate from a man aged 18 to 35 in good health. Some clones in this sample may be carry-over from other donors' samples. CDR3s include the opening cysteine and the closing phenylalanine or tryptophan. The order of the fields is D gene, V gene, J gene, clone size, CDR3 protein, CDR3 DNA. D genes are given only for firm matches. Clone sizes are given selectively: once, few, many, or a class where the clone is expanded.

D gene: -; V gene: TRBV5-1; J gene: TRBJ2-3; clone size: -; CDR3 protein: CASSAPTDTQYF; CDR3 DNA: TGCGCCAGCAGTGCCCCCACAGATACGCAGTATTTT
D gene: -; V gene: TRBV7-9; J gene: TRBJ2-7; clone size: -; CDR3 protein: CASSKKQTGYEQYF; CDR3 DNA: TGTGCCAGCAGCAAAAAGCAAACAGGGTACGAGCAGTACTTC
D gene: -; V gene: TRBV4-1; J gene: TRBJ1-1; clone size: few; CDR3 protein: CASSLLGDTEAFF; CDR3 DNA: TGCGCCAGCAGCCTCCTGGGGGACACTGAAGCTTTCTTT
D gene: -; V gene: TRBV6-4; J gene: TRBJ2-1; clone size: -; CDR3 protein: CASSDGPHNEQFF; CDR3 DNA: TGTGCCAGCAGTGACGGACCTCACAATGAGCAGTTCTTC
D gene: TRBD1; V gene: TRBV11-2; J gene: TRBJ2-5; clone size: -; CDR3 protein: CASSLEGQGPQETQYF; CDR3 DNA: TGTGCCAGCAGCTTAGAGGGACAGGGCCCCCAAGAGACCCAGTACTTC
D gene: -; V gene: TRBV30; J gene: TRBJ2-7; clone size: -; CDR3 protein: CAWSAGQGRHEQYF; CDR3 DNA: TGTGCCTGGAGCGCGGGGCAGGGGAGACACGAGCAGTACTTC
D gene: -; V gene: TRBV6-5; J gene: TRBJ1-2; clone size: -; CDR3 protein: CASTPGGEHYGYTF; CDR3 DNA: TGTGCCAGCACCCCCGGGGGGGAACACTATGGCTACACCTTC
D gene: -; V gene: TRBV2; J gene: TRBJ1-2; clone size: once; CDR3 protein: CASRPGRVNYGYTF; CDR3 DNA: TGTGCCAGCAGGCCCGGACGGGTTAACTATGGCTACACCTTC
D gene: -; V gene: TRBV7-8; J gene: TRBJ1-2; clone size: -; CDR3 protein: CASSAGTPAVLYGYTF; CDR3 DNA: TGTGCCAGCAGCGCCGGGACCCCCGCAGTCCTATATGGCTACACCTTC
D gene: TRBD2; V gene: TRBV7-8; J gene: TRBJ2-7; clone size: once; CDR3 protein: CASTPPTSVYEQYF; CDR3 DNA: TGTGCCAGCACTCCCCCCACTAGCGTCTACGAGCAGTACTTC
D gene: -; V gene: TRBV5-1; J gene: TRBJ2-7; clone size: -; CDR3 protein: CASKESPGVDEQYF; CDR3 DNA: TGCGCCAGCAAGGAGAGTCCCGGAGTAGACGAGCAGTACTTC
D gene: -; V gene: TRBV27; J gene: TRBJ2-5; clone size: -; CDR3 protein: CASGDRLPSQETQYF; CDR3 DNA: TGTGCCAGCGGGGATAGACTTCCCTCCCAAGAGACCCAGTACTTC
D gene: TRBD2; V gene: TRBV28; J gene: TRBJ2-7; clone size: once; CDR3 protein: CASSFPGLAGGRNIYEQYF; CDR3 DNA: TGTGCCAGCAGTTTCCCCGGACTAGCGGGAGGCCGAAATATCTACGAGCAGTACTTC
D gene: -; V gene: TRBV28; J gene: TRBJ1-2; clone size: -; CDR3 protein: CASSYTGTYGYTF; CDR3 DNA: TGTGCCAGCAGTTACACAGGGACCTATGGCTACACCTTC
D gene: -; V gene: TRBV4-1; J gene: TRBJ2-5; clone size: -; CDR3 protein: CASSQERRETQYF; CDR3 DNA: TGCGCCAGCAGCCAAGAGCGGCGAGAGACCCAGTACTTC
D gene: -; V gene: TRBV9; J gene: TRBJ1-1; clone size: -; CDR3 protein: CASRGPGNTEAFF; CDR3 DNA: TGTGCCAGCAGGGGTCCGGGGAACACTGAAGCTTTCTTT
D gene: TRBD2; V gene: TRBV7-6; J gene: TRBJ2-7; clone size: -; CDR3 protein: CASSLGPSGSSYEQYF; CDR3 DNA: TGTGCCAGCAGCTTAGGCCCTAGCGGGAGTTCCTACGAGCAGTACTTC
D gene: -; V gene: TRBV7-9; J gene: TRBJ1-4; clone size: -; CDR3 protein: CASSSPDSFNEKLFF; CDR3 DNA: TGTGCCAGCAGCTCCCCGGACAGCTTTAATGAAAAACTGTTTTTT
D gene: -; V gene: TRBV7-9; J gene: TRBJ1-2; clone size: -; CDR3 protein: CASSPTANYGYTF; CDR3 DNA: TGTGCCAGCAGTCCGACAGCTAACTATGGCTACACCTTC
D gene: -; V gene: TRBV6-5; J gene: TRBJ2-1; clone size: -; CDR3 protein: CASSPGPQWNEQFF; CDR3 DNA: TGTGCCAGCAGTCCCGGCCCCCAGTGGAATGAGCAGTTCTTC
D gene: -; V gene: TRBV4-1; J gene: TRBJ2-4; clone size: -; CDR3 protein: CASSQDPGLPSIQYF; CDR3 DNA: TGCGCCAGCAGCCAAGATCCTGGACTCCCTAGCATTCAGTACTTC
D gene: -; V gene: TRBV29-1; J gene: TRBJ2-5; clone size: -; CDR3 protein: CSAHRALETQYF; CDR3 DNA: TGCAGCGCCCACAGGGCTTTGGAGACCCAGTACTTC
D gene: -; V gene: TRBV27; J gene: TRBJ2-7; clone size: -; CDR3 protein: CASSWGRSYEQYF; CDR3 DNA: TGTGCCAGCAGTTGGGGACGGTCCTACGAGCAGTACTTC
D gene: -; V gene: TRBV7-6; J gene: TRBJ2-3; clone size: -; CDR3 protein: CASSPRGSSTDTQYF; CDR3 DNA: TGTGCCAGCAGCCCCCGGGGATCTAGCACAGATACGCAGTATTTT
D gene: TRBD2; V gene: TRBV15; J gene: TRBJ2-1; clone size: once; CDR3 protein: CATSRTGTSGSPEQFF; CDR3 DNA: TGTGCCACCAGCAGAACCGGGACTAGCGGGTCCCCTGAGCAGTTCTTC
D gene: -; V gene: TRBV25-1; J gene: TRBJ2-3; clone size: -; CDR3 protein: CASSPPGNTQYF; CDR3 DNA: TGTGCCAGCAGTCCCCCGGGGAATACGCAGTATTTT
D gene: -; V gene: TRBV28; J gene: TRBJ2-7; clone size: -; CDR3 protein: CASSSLQGLNEQYF; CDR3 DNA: TGTGCCAGCAGTTCCCTCCAGGGTTTGAACGAGCAGTACTTC
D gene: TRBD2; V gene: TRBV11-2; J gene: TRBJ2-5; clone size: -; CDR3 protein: CASSRSGRVQETQYF; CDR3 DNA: TGTGCCAGCAGCCGCAGCGGGAGGGTACAAGAGACCCAGTACTTC
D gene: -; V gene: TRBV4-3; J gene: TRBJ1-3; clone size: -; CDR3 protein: CASSQDLVRVIPSTIYF; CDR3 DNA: TGCGCCAGCAGCCAAGATCTGGTCCGGGTCATCCCAAGCACCATATATTTT
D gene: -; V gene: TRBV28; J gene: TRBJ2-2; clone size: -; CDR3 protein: CASARGTGELFF; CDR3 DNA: TGTGCCAGCGCCAGAGGCACCGGGGAGCTGTTTTTT
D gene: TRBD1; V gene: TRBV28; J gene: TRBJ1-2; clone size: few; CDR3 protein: CASSLQGAVYGYTF; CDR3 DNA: TGTGCCAGCAGCCTCCAGGGGGCGGTCTATGGCTACACCTTC
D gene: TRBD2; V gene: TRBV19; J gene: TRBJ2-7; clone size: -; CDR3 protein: CASSMVAGGYEQYF; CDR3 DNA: TGTGCCAGTAGTATGGTAGCGGGAGGCTACGAGCAGTACTTC
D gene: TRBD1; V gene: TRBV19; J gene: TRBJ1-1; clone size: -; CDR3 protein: CASSLGQGVEAFF; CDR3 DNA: TGTGCCAGTAGTCTTGGACAGGGGGTTGAAGCTTTCTTT
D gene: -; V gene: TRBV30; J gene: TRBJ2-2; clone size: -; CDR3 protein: CAWALEAEMNTGELFF; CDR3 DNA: TGTGCCTGGGCCCTTGAGGCGGAGATGAACACCGGGGAGCTGTTTTTT
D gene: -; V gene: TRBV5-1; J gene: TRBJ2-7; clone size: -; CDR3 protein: CASSPRMGNEQYF; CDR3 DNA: TGCGCCAGCAGCCCACGAATGGGAAACGAGCAGTACTTC
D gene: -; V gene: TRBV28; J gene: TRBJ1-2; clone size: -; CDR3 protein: CASSLLPRRGYGYTF; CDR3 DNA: TGTGCCAGCAGTTTGTTGCCCCGGCGAGGCTATGGCTACACCTTC
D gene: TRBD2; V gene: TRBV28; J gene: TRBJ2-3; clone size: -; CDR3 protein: CASSFLAGGADTQYF; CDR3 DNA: TGTGCCAGCAGTTTCCTAGCGGGAGGGGCAGATACGCAGTATTTT